A single sample gave rise to the 29 T cell receptor beta chains below, sequenced in a study of T cells in Graves' hyperthyroidism and ophthalmopathy. TCR beta CDR3 regions were amplified from RNA. The HTBI set primed first-round TCR CDR3 RT-PCR. TCRdb called the multiplex PCR reads again in MiXCR, with one record for every CDR3 protein. The table has 450,000 to 700,000 distinct CDR3 sequences, just over 45% seen once. The specimen sequenced was peripheral blood or thyroid tissue (not recorded which). The receptors stem from an adult woman with Graves' disease, either hyperthyroidism or ophthalmopathy (not recorded which).

The chain couples TRBV7-9 to TRBJ1-2; 10 bases align to TRBD1. V was pared by 4 bases and J by 8 bases, with 7 bases of the junction left unmatched. Looked up from germline, CDR1 is SEHNR and CDR2 is FQNEAQ (reference sequence). There are 14 residues in the CDR3. CDR3 sequence reads: CASSSAGTGVGYTF. The CDR3 DNA follows: TGTGCCAGCAGCTCGGCCGGGACAGGGGTCGGCTACACCTTC.

There are many counts of this clonotype. V usage is TRBV6-1 and J usage is TRBJ2-7; D might be TRBD2 (5 bases). Germline V gene lookup returns CDR1 MNHNS and CDR2 SASEGT. The V end lost 7 bases, the J end lost 1 base, and 14 bases lay between the germline ends. The CDR3 is 14 amino acids. The CDR3 reads CASIRGEESYEQYF. The CDR3 coding sequence is TGTGCCAGCATTCGGGGAGAGGAATCCTACGAGCAGTACTTC.

Here the CDR3 reads CAAGWPGQGNTEAFF. In DNA form, the CDR3 reads TGTGCCGCAGGGTGGCCGGGACAGGGAAACACTGAAGCTTTCTTT. The V gene is TRBV6-1, the J gene TRBJ1-1; 9 nucleotides agree with TRBD1. Looked up from germline, CDR1 is MNHNS and CDR2 is SASEGT. V lost 11 bases to trimming and J lost 2 bases; unmatched junction nucleotides: 12. The CDR3 runs 15 residues.

This clonotype has a count of ten or more. The J gene is TRBJ1-5, the V gene TRBV19, with a tentative D call TRBD1 (5 bases). The CDR3 consists of 15 residues. In germline, CDR1 is LNHDA, CDR2 SQIVND (reference sequence). The ends were cut back, 8 bases at V and 0 bases at J, with 14 bases in the middle. The CDR3 spells CASSLTEYSNQPQHF. The CDR3 DNA follows: TGTGCCAGTTCCCTGACAGAGTATAGCAATCAGCCCCAGCATTTT.

The rearrangement joins TRBV2 to TRBJ2-7; weak D call: TRBD1 (6 bases). The CDR3 sequence is 16 residues long. The V and J ends lost 6 bases and 2 bases respectively, with 20 bases between them. Germline V lookup: CDR1 SNHLY, CDR2 FYNNEI. As DNA, the CDR3 is TGTGCCAGCAGCCCCTTGGAGACAGGAATTACCTACGAGCAGTACTTC. Amino acids: CASSPLETGITYEQYF.

The chain has TRBV5-1 and TRBJ1-6; 7 bases fit TRBD1. CDR1 and CDR2 from the germline V gene are SGHRS and YFSETQ. V was pared by 0 bases and J by 5 bases, with 2 bases of the junction left unmatched. The CDR3 is 15 amino acids. This CDR3 reads CASSLAGTDNSPLHF. The CDR3 coding sequence is TGCGCCAGCAGCTTGGCCGGGACAGATAATTCACCCCTCCACTTT. Together with reference TRBV5-1 and TRBJ1-6, the CDR3 gives the full variable domain: KAGVTQTPRYLIKTRGQQVTLSCSPISGHRSVSWYQQTPGQGLQFLFEYFSETQRNKGNFPGRFSGRQFSNSRSEMNVSTLELGDSALYLCASSLAGTDNSPLHFGNGTRLTVT.

This clonotype was seen many times. The CDR3 loop is CASSSWDGSYEQYF. The CDR3 nucleotides are TGTGCCAGCAGCTCCTGGGACGGGTCATACGAGCAGTACTTC. The chain carries TRBV14 and TRBJ2-7; D tentatively reads TRBD1 or TRBD2 (5 bases each). V lost 5 bases, J lost 4 bases, and 15 bases lay in between. The CDR3 totals 14 residues. Germline CDR1 is SGHDN and CDR2 is FVKESK. The variable domain in full, with the rest retrieved from reference TRBV14 and TRBJ2-7, is EAGVTQFPSHSVIEKGQTVTLRCDPISGHDNLYWYRRVMGKEIKFLLHFVKESKQDESGMPNNRFLAERTGGTYSTLKVQPAELEDSGVYFCASSSWDGSYEQYFGPGTRLTVT.

J is TRBJ1-1 and V is TRBV15; TRBD1 might be the D (5 bases). The CDR3 has 13 amino acids. Germline V gene data show CDR1 as LNHNV and CDR2 as YYDKDF (reference sequence). Trimming took off 3 bases at V and 1 base at J, with 6 bases between the two ends. Here the CDR3 reads CATSSRANTEAFF. The CDR3 region has the DNA TGTGCCACCAGCAGCAGGGCGAACACTGAAGCTTTCTTT.

The chain employs TRBV19 and TRBJ1-2, with D possibly TRBD1 on 6 matching bases. This CDR3 is 14 amino acids long. Germline CDR1 LNHDA, CDR2 SQIVND (reference sequence). Trimming pared 6 bases from V and 0 bases from J, leaving 11 bases between. This CDR3 reads CASRRDTANYGYTF. The CDR3 nucleotides read TGTGCCAGTAGACGGGACACAGCTAACTATGGCTACACCTTC.

The chain joins TRBV6-6 to TRBJ1-2, with 8 nucleotides matching TRBD1. The V gene's germline CDR1 is MNHNY and CDR2 SVGAGI (reference sequence). After removal of 4 bases from V and 7 bases from J, the junction contained 8 bases not matched to a gene. The CDR3 runs 14 residues. For the CDR3, the DNA is TGTGCCAGCAGTTTCCCAGGGGGCGGGCGTGGCTACACCTTC. Protein sequence: CASSFPGGGRGYTF.

In this sample, this clonotype turned up many times. The V and J genes are TRBV30 and TRBJ1-1, with D uncertain. The CDR3 spans 13 residues. V lost 0 bases and J 1 base, leaving 6 bases between the germline ends. CDR1 and CDR2 (germline): GTSNPN, SVGIG (reference sequence). In DNA, the CDR3 is TGTGCCTGGAGTGTACAAAGGAACACTGAAGCTTTCTTT. Translation: CAWSVQRNTEAFF.

This clonotype was recorded many times. The V call is TRBV2, the J call TRBJ2-2; TRBD1 or TRBD2 may be the D gene (5 bases each). Germline V gene lookup returns CDR1 SNHLY and CDR2 FYNNEI. Trimming took 4 bases from V and 0 from J, leaving 9 bases between them. The CDR3 loop spans 15 amino acids. The CDR3 DNA follows: TGTGCCAGCAGTGCCCGGGGCTCGAACACCGGGGAGCTGTTTTTT. This encodes CASSARGSNTGELFF.

This clonotype was detected only a few times. As DNA, the CDR3 is TGTGCCAGCAGCTTAGGACAGGTGAAAGGCAGGCGCCATGTCACTGAAGCTTTCTTT. It translates to CASSLGQVKGRRHVTEAFF. V usage is TRBV7-9 and J usage is TRBJ1-1; D is possibly TRBD1 (6 bases). V lost 1 base to trimming and J lost 4 bases, with 25 bases between them. CDR1 and CDR2 (germline): SEHNR, FQNEAQ (reference sequence). The CDR3 runs to 19 residues. Complete variable domain (other parts from reference TRBV7-9 and TRBJ1-1): DTGVSQNPRHKITKRGQNVTFRCDPISEHNRLYWYRQTLGQGPEFLTYFQNEAQLEKSRLLSDRFSAERPKGSFSTLEIQRTEQGDSAMYLCASSLGQVKGRRHVTEAFFGQGTRLTVV.

The sample holds a few counts of this clonotype. V gene TRBV24-1 combines with J gene TRBJ1-5, with 11 bases matching TRBD1. Per the germline V gene, CDR1 is KGHDR and CDR2 is SFDVKD. J was trimmed by 5 bases and V by 6 bases; bases with no gene match: 2. This CDR3 comprises 14 residues. CDR3 region: CATSRGQGDQPQHF. CDR3 coding DNA: TGTGCCACCAGTCGGGGACAGGGGGATCAGCCCCAGCATTTT.

V and J are TRBV20-1 and TRBJ1-4; no clear D. The CDR3 is made up of 10 amino acids. V lost 7 bases and J lost 11, with 11 bases in between. Germline V gene sequence: CDR1 DFQATT, CDR2 SNEGSKA (reference sequence). CDR3 DNA sequence: TGCAGTGACCGCGTGTTGAAACTGTTTTTT. Translating gives CSDRVLKLFF.

This clonotype was detected only once. The genes are TRBV2 and TRBJ2-5; 16 bases are a match to TRBD2. J lost 5 bases, V lost 5 bases, and 11 bases had no gene match. The germline V gene encodes CDR1 SNHLY and CDR2 FYNNEI. CDR3 size: 18 residues. CDR3 nucleotides: TGTGCCAGCAGTACGCCGGGACTAGCGGGGGGGATCTTGGAGACCCAGTACTTC. Translation gives CASSTPGLAGGILETQYF.

This clonotype appeared many times. The rearrangement links TRBV6-5 to TRBJ1-1; D remains unclear. The V gene lost 5 bases and the J gene lost 8 bases, with 18 bases spanning the gap. Germline CDR1 reads MNHEY; CDR2 reads SVGAGI. CDR3 length: 14 residues. For the CDR3, the DNA is TGTGCCAGCAGTGGATCGACATCGGCGGGAGAAGCTTTCTTT. It yields the protein CASSGSTSAGEAFF.

This clonotype occurred a few times. CDR3 sequence: CASGFAVASYEQYF. As DNA, the CDR3 is TGTGCTAGTGGTTTCGCTGTAGCTTCCTACGAGCAGTACTTC. The chain has TRBV12-5 and TRBJ2-7; D remains ambiguous. Germline values: CDR1 LGHNT, CDR2 FRNRAP. V was pared by 3 bases and J by 1 base, with 10 bases between. The CDR3 contains 14 residues. The full variable domain, completed using reference TRBV12-5 and TRBJ2-7, is DARVTQTPRHKVTEMGQEVTMRCQPILGHNTVFWYRQTMMQGLELLAYFRNRAPLDDSGMPKDRFSAEMPDATLATLKIQPSEPRDSAVYFCASGFAVASYEQYFGPGTRLTVT.

This clonotype occurred many times. The rearrangement joins TRBV11-2 to TRBJ2-7, with D possibly TRBD2 on 6 matching bases. Germline lookup yields CDR1 SGHAT and CDR2 FQNNGV. V lost 6 bases and J 2 bases, leaving 17 bases between the germline ends. CDR3 size: 15 residues. The CDR3 DNA reads TGTGCCAGCAGTTCTAGCGTTAGGACCCCCTACGAGCAGTACTTC. Encoded protein: CASSSSVRTPYEQYF.

Regarding this clonotype: A junction boundary mismatches the germline segment, possibly from a read error. The V call is TRBV2, the J call TRBJ1-5; 7 positions agree with TRBD1. The length of the CDR3 is 15 residues. Germline V gives CDR1 SNHLY, CDR2 FYNNEI. CDR3 loop: CACSAGDSYDQPQHF. The CDR3, as DNA: TGTGCCTGCAGTGCTGGGGACAGCTACGATCAGCCCCAGCATTTT.

The CDR3 DNA is TGTGCCAGCAGCCGATACTCTGGAAACACCTTC. Translated: CASSRYSGNTF. The chain couples TRBV7-4 to TRBJ1-2, with D hard to call. This CDR3 region has 11 residues. Germline V gene sequence: CDR1 SGHVT, CDR2 SQSDAQ. The V and J ends lost 5 bases and 12 bases respectively, with 13 bases between them.

This clonotype was counted ten times or more. The chain links TRBV29-1 to TRBJ1-1, with D possibly being TRBD1 (5 bases). V was trimmed by 6 bases and J by 4 bases, leaving 15 bases between them. CDR3 length: 13 amino acids. The V gene's germline CDR1 is SQVTM and CDR2 ANQGSEA. In DNA form, the CDR3 reads TGCAGCGTGGCCCAAAGAGGGGCCACTGAAGCTTTCTTT. Amino acids: CSVAQRGATEAFF.

This clonotype was recorded at least ten times. The chain has TRBV6-1 and TRBJ1-4, with D possibly TRBD1 on 6 matching bases. The length of the CDR3 is 14 residues. Trimming shortened V by 1 base and J by 14 bases, and 17 bases separated the two germline ends. CDR1 is MNHNS, CDR2 SASEGT, per germline. In nucleotides, the CDR3 is TGTGCCAGCAGTGAAGGACAGGACGTGGGACGGCTGTTTTTT. Residues: CASSEGQDVGRLFF.

DNA of the CDR3: TGCAGCGTCGGGGCTGTCGGAGGGGCCATATATTTT. Encoded protein: CSVGAVGGAIYF. This chain joins TRBV29-1 and TRBJ1-3; a possible D gene is TRBD1 (5 bases). Trimming removed 6 bases at V and 11 bases at J, with 17 bases between. Germline CDR1 and CDR2: SQVTM and ANQGSEA. This CDR3 comprises 12 residues.

This clonotype has just a few counts. The chain links TRBV12-3 or TRBV12-4 to TRBJ1-3; D gene uncertain. The germline V and J ends were trimmed by 6 bases and 0 bases, with 12 bases remaining between them. There are 15 residues in the CDR3. The CDR3 DNA reads TGTGCCAGCAGCCAGACACATATCTCTGGAAACACCATATATTTT. Protein: CASSQTHISGNTIYF.

This clonotype was counted many times. The chain joins TRBV29-1 to TRBJ2-2; 9 bases agree with TRBD1. CDR1 and CDR2 from the germline V gene are SQVTM and ANQGSEA. The CDR3 runs 14 residues. V gave up 4 bases and J gave up 4 bases; unmatched junction bases: 4. The CDR3 DNA reads TGCAGCGTTGGGGGGACAGGGAGCACCGGGGAGCTGTTTTTT. Translation gives CSVGGTGSTGELFF.

This clonotype was seen repeatedly, ten times or more. The chain couples TRBV2 to TRBJ2-2; D call uncertain. The CDR3 length is 16 residues. The germline V gene encodes CDR1 SNHLY and CDR2 FYNNEI. V was shortened by 6 bases and J by 0 bases, with 14 bases between the two germline ends. CDR3 sequence reads: CASSLEMGSNTGELFF. As DNA, the CDR3 is TGTGCCAGCAGCCTAGAGATGGGGTCGAACACCGGGGAGCTGTTTTTT.

In this sample, this clonotype turned up many times. The chain carries TRBV19 and TRBJ1-5, with a tentative D call TRBD1 (5 bases). V lost 8 bases, J lost 3 bases, and 11 bases lay in between. The CDR3 spans 13 residues. Germline V gene sequence: CDR1 LNHDA, CDR2 SQIVND (reference sequence). This CDR3 reads CASATGANQPQHF. CDR3 sequence (DNA): TGTGCCAGTGCAACAGGTGCCAATCAGCCCCAGCATTTT.

This clonotype occurred many times. The chain combines TRBV7-3 with TRBJ2-7, with 9 bases lining up with TRBD2. Losses at the gene ends were 5 bases for V and 3 bases for J; bases not matched to a gene: 5. Germline V CDR1 and CDR2: SGHTA, FQGTGA. The CDR3 loop spans 14 amino acids. The CDR3 reads CASSETSGLYEQYF. The DNA for the CDR3 is TGTGCCAGCAGCGAGACTAGCGGTCTCTACGAGCAGTACTTC.